The 5 T cell receptor beta chains below were found in one sample sequenced in a study of early T cells in non-severe SARS-CoV-2 infection. TCRdb reprocessed the 5' RACE reads via MiXCR and lists one record per CDR3 protein. The data show some 25,000 distinct CDR3 sequences, 4.3% seen once. Sequenced material: whole blood. These receptors all come from an adult who was a healthcare worker with PCR-confirmed SARS-CoV-2 infection or an uninfected control (not recorded which).

In this sample, this clonotype turned up many times. The chain links TRBV3-2 to TRBJ2-2; TRBD1, the D gene given by the table, was not confirmed from the DNA. TRBV3-2 is classified as a pseudogene. The CDR3 runs 23 residues. The CDR3 DNA reads as TGTGCCAGCAGCCAAGAGACTGGTCCCCAGTGCGATGGCCTTCAAGGGGCGGCCGGGGAGCTGTTTTTT. Its translation is CASSQETGPQCDGLQGAAGELFF.

J is TRBJ2-7 and V is TRBV20-1; TRBD2 matches 7 bases. The CDR3 totals 14 residues. Trimming removed 6 bases from V and 6 bases from J; junction bases left unmatched: 14. CDR1 and CDR2 from the germline V gene are DFQATT and SNEGSKA (reference sequence). CDR3 coding DNA: TGCAGTGCCTCCGACGGGTTACGGGAGGCCGAGCAGTACTTC. This translates into CSASDGLREAEQYF.

This clonotype was seen many times. The chain couples TRBV6-2 or TRBV6-3 to TRBJ2-7; D is ambiguous. The CDR3 is 11 amino acids. In germline, CDR1 is MNHEY, CDR2 SVGEGT. V was clipped by 8 bases and J by 6 bases, with 11 bases between them. The CDR3 bases are TGTGCCAGCGGGAATATGGCCGAGCAGTACTTC. Protein product: CASGNMAEQYF.

Remarks on this clonotype: A much larger clone lies a single base off, so this may be a read error. The chain employs TRBV7-3 and TRBJ2-2; 11 nucleotides agree with TRBD2. Germline assignment: CDR1 SGHTA and CDR2 FQGTGA. The CDR3 consists of 16 residues. CDR3 nucleotide sequence: TGTGTCAGCAGCCGGTCCGGGACTAGCGGTACCGGGGAGCTGTTTTTT. Translated, it gives CVSSRSGTSGTGELFF.

This clonotype was picked up many times. The genes are TRBV5-1 and TRBJ2-5; 9 bases are shared with TRBD2. Trimming cost V 0 bases and J 2 bases; bases outside gene matches: 5. This CDR3 spans 16 amino acids. Germline V gives CDR1 SGHRS, CDR2 YFSETQ. The CDR3 here is CASSLDLAGIQETQYF. CDR3 DNA sequence: TGCGCCAGCAGCTTGGATCTAGCGGGGATTCAAGAGACCCAGTACTTC.